These 10 T cell receptor beta chains originate from one sample sequenced in a study of T cells in Graves' hyperthyroidism and ophthalmopathy (dated by TCRdb to between 2018 and 2020). Receptor libraries were prepared by multiplex PCR. The run used an Illumina HiSeq 2000. Amplification of TCR beta CDR3 regions was carried out from RNA transcripts. A first-round RT-PCR of the TCR CDR3 used the HTBI primer set with the Qiagen OneStep RT-PCR kit. TCRdb reprocessing: public reads trimmed at Q25 with fastp, clones called with MiXCR, in-frame beta chains kept. CDR3 protein duplicates are merged, each entry listing the most common genes and DNA. The sample table contains some 550,000 distinct CDR3 sequences; only one count was recorded for more than 15% of them. The top ten clonotypes cover 2.5% to 4% of the sample. The sequencing sample was made of blood. The origin of the receptors is a woman aged 40 to 49 with Graves' ophthalmopathy.

This clonotype has a handful of counts. The rearrangement uses TRBV5-4 and TRBJ1-2; the match to TRBD1 covers 7 bases. V trimming: 5 bases; J trimming: 3 bases; junction bases outside the gene matches: 4. Looked up from germline, CDR1 is SGHNT and CDR2 is YYREEE (reference sequence). This CDR3 region has 13 residues. The CDR3 DNA sequence: TGTGCCAGCAGTAGAGGGGGCTACTATGGCTACACCTTC. It encodes CASSRGGYYGYTF.

This clonotype has at least ten counts. The chain is built from TRBV7-2 and TRBJ1-2; D gene uncertain. Germline V lookup: CDR1 SGHTA, CDR2 FQGNSA. V gave up 1 base and J gave up 3 bases, with 3 bases separating them. The CDR3 is 12 residues long. CDR3 coding DNA: TGTGCCAGCAGCTTAGACTACTATGGCTACACCTTC. It yields the protein CASSLDYYGYTF.

This clonotype was counted at least ten times. This chain joins TRBV7-8 and TRBJ2-1; 8 nucleotides align to TRBD2. The germline gives CDR1 SGHVS, CDR2 FQNEAQ. The CDR3 is 15 residues long. V lost 2 bases, J lost 2 bases, and 2 bases stayed unmatched. As DNA, the CDR3 is TGTGCCAGCAGCTTATATAGCGGGACCTACAATGAGCAGTTCTTC. Translating it yields CASSLYSGTYNEQFF.

This clonotype came up many times. This chain joins TRBV11-2 and TRBJ1-5; D uncertain. Trimming took off 1 base at V and 5 bases at J, with 6 bases between the two ends. The CDR3 covers 13 residues. Germline V gene data show CDR1 as SGHAT and CDR2 as FQNNGV. The CDR3 DNA sequence: TGTGCCAGCAGCTTAGGGTTGGATCAGCCCCAGCATTTT. Protein sequence: CASSLGLDQPQHF.

The chain carries TRBV6-1 and TRBJ1-2; a possible D gene is TRBD1 (6 bases). The CDR3 spans 14 residues. V dropped 5 bases and J dropped 4 bases, with 14 bases sitting between them. Per the germline V gene, CDR1 is MNHNS and CDR2 is SASEGT. The CDR3 reads CASSRDTSGYGYTF. In DNA form, the CDR3 reads TGTGCCAGCAGTAGGGACACTTCGGGCTATGGCTACACCTTC.

The chain employs TRBV6-2 or TRBV6-3 and TRBJ2-7; 9 bases are shared with TRBD2. The CDR3 extends over 15 amino acids. The germline V gene encodes CDR1 MNHEY and CDR2 SVGEGT. The trim removed 0 bases at V and 5 bases at J, leaving 5 bases unmatched. DNA for the CDR3: TGTGCCAGCAGTTACTCTAGCGGGAGTCCCCACGAGCAGTACTTC. Translated: CASSYSSGSPHEQYF.

This clonotype has only a few counts. The rearrangement links TRBV27 to TRBJ2-5; D remains unclear. Germline V gene lookup returns CDR1 MNHEY and CDR2 SMNVEV (reference sequence). The CDR3 consists of 14 residues. V lost 4 bases and J 7 bases, leaving 16 bases between the germline ends. CDR3 DNA: TGTGCCAGCAGTTCGGACGGATTCCTGGGGACCCAGTACTTC. It is translated as CASSSDGFLGTQYF.

The chain employs TRBV18 and TRBJ2-7; tentative D call: TRBD2 (6 bases). Germline CDR1 is KGHSH and CDR2 is LQKENI. V shed 5 bases and J shed 10 bases, with 18 bases lying between them. The CDR3 extends over 13 amino acids. The CDR3 region has the DNA TGTGCCAGCTCAACCGGGAGTGGAACTGAACAGTACTTC. This gives the protein CASSTGSGTEQYF.

This clonotype turned up a few times. CDR3 loop: CSASRQEYAEAFF. The CDR3 DNA follows: TGCAGTGCTAGTCGGCAGGAATACGCTGAAGCTTTCTTT. The rearrangement links TRBV20-1 to TRBJ1-1; D ambiguous. This CDR3 has 13 residues. Germline V gene lookup returns CDR1 DFQATT and CDR2 SNEGSKA (reference sequence). Trimming removed 3 bases at V and 6 bases at J, with 14 bases between.

The chain is built from TRBV6-1 and TRBJ2-7; unclear D gene. Germline-derived CDR1 and CDR2 are MNHNS and SASEGT. V was pared by 7 bases and J by 3 bases, with 7 bases between. The CDR3 length is 11 residues. CDR3 bases: TGTGCCAGCAAGGAGTTCTACGAGCAGTACTTC. This encodes CASKEFYEQYF.